The 6 T cell receptor beta chains presented below share a single source sample, sequenced in a study of cytomegalovirus exposure and HLA in healthy donors. PCR employed 60 Vbeta and 13 Jbeta primers. The protocol was immunoSEQ multiplex PCR, while the TCRdb copy is restricted to in-frame clones and leaves out a portion. The table shows just over 150,000 clones, with approximately 84% occurring only once. Sequenced input: PBMCs. The origin of the receptors is a young woman in good health and CMV-seronegative.

This chain links TRBV2 with TRBJ2-4; a weak D match, TRBD1 (5 bases). This CDR3 is built from 15 residues. The V end was cut by 4 bases, the J end by 0 bases, with 10 bases between. CDR1 and CDR2 (germline): SNHLY, FYNNEI. The CDR3 spells CASSGEQVAKNIQYF. CDR3 nucleotide sequence: TGTGCCAGCAGTGGAGAACAGGTAGCCAAAAACATTCAGTACTTC.

This chain joins TRBV28 and TRBJ1-1; possible D gene TRBD1, 5 bases. This CDR3 comprises 13 residues. Germline lookup yields CDR1 MDHEN and CDR2 SYDVKM. The V and J ends lost 3 bases and 12 bases respectively, with 17 bases between them. The CDR3 nucleotides are TGTGCCAGCAGTTTCGCGGCAGGGCTTCAGTCTTTCTTT. Amino acids: CASSFAAGLQSFF.

The sample holds a few counts of this clone. The chain carries TRBV6-5 and TRBJ2-3; tentative D call: TRBD2 (6 bases). Germline CDR1 reads MNHEY; CDR2 reads SVGAGI. CDR3 length equals 13 residues. V gave up 0 bases and J gave up 7 bases, with 8 bases separating them. In nucleotides, the CDR3 is TGTGCCAGCAGTTACTCGGAGGGTCATACGCAGTATTTT. This codes for CASSYSEGHTQYF.

The chain links TRBV9 to TRBJ2-1; the match to TRBD2 covers 10 bases. The CDR3 sequence is 15 residues long. With 4 bases clipped from V and 7 bases from J, the junction kept 8 bases outside the gene matches. Germline CDR1 SGDLS, CDR2 YYNGEE. CDR3 DNA sequence: TGTGCCAGCAGCCCGGGGGAGCGGGAGGGGAATGAGCAGTTCTTC. Translation: CASSPGEREGNEQFF.

This chain uses TRBV7-2 with TRBJ2-5, with D possibly TRBD2 on 5 matching bases. Between the trimmed V and J ends, which lost 2 bases and 7 bases, there was a span of 17 bases. Germline V lookup: CDR1 SGHTA, CDR2 FQGNSA. The length of the CDR3 is 15 residues. CDR3 coding DNA: TGTGCCAGCAGCTTATTGGGCAGCATCGAGGGGACCCAGTACTTC. Residues: CASSLLGSIEGTQYF.

This chain joins TRBV11-2 and TRBJ2-1, with 11 bases identical to TRBD2. This CDR3 comprises 16 residues. Germline V gene data show CDR1 as SGHAT and CDR2 as FQNNGV. J gave up 1 base and V 4 bases, and 3 bases lay outside the gene matches. CDR3 sequence reads: CASSSIAGGSYNEQFF. The CDR3 DNA reads as TGTGCCAGCAGCTCCATAGCGGGAGGGTCCTACAATGAGCAGTTCTTC.